Listed here are 25 T cell receptor beta chains from one sample, sequenced in a study of blood T cell repertoires in COVID-19. Libraries were prepared by immunoSEQ multiplex PCR; TCRdb keeps only in-frame clonotypes and omits some of them. The sample gives roughly 160,000 clones, around 87% of which show up once; just over 2.5% is in the top ten. Sequencing used peripheral blood. The receptors derive from a woman of 80 years or more with COVID-19, enrolled during active disease.

This chain links TRBV7-9 with TRBJ1-4, with 8 nucleotides matching TRBD1. Germline trimming cut 4 bases from V and 6 bases from J; bases unmatched to any gene: 4. Germline V gene data show CDR1 as SEHNR and CDR2 as FQNEAQ (reference sequence). The CDR3 is made up of 14 amino acids. CDR3 amino acids: CASSSGQADEKLFF. In DNA form, the CDR3 reads TGTGCCAGCAGCTCGGGACAGGCAGATGAAAAACTGTTTTTT. Supplemented by reference TRBV7-9 and TRBJ1-4, the full variable domain reads DTGVSQNPRHKITKRGQNVTFRCDPISEHNRLYWYRQTLGQGPEFLTYFQNEAQLEKSRLLSDRFSAERPKGSFSTLEIQRTEQGDSAMYLCASSSGQADEKLFFGSGTQLSVL.

The J gene is TRBJ2-1, the V gene TRBV19, with 7 nucleotides matching TRBD2. CDR1 is LNHDA and CDR2 is SQIVND in the germline V gene (reference sequence). The CDR3 has 15 amino acids. V gave up 6 bases and J gave up 7 bases; unmatched junction bases: 12. The CDR3 reads CASSSPLGLLNEQFF. The CDR3 nucleotides are TGTGCCAGTAGCTCACCCTTGGGACTACTGAATGAGCAGTTCTTC.

The genes are TRBV19 and TRBJ1-6; 8 nucleotides line up with TRBD1. Germline values: CDR1 LNHDA, CDR2 SQIVND (reference sequence). CDR3 length: 13 residues. The junction had 5 bases not matched to a gene; V was cut back by 6 bases and J by 10 bases. In DNA form, the CDR3 reads TGTGCCAGTAGGCAGGGGGCCAAATCACCCCTCCACTTT. This encodes CASRQGAKSPLHF.

The chain combines TRBV7-9 with TRBJ2-3; perhaps TRBD2 as D (6 bases). Trimming took off 5 bases at V and 2 bases at J, with 23 bases between the two ends. This CDR3 region has 18 residues. The germline gives CDR1 SEHNR, CDR2 FQNEAQ (reference sequence). CDR3 bases: TGTGCCAGCAGCCCTAGTGGGGGACGGGACTCTTACACAGATACGCAGTATTTT. The encoded protein is CASSPSGGRDSYTDTQYF.

In the case of this clone: The junction shows a germline mismatch at one end, possibly a read error. The same CDR3 also results from other DNA sequences found in this sample. V usage is TRBV11-1 and J usage is TRBJ2-7; 8 nucleotides align to TRBD1. The CDR3 spans 13 residues. CDR1 and CDR2 (germline): SGHAT, FQDESV (reference sequence). The CDR3 coding sequence is TGTGCCAGCAGTTTAGACAGGGGCTACGAGCAGTACTTC. This encodes CASSLDRGYEQYF.

The V gene is TRBV6-5, the J gene TRBJ2-4; 13 bases fit TRBD2. The V segment lost 7 bases and the J segment 7 bases; nucleotides outside the gene matches: 7. Germline values: CDR1 MNHEY, CDR2 SVGAGI. CDR3 length: 15 residues. CDR3 in amino acids: CASTPGTSGTNIQYF. Written as DNA, the CDR3 is TGTGCCAGCACCCCAGGGACTAGCGGGACGAACATTCAGTACTTC.

The chain has TRBV7-2 and TRBJ2-5, with a tentative D call TRBD2 (5 bases). V was trimmed by 2 bases and J by 4 bases, leaving 17 bases between them. CDR1 is SGHTA and CDR2 is FQGNSA in the germline V gene. The CDR3 contains 16 residues. CDR3 DNA: TGTGCCAGCAGCTTACGGAATCAGGCCCGGGGAGAGACCCAGTACTTC. This gives the protein CASSLRNQARGETQYF.

The chain combines TRBV27 with TRBJ1-1, with 7 nucleotides matching TRBD1. The CDR3 has 15 amino acids. Germline V lookup: CDR1 MNHEY, CDR2 SMNVEV (reference sequence). V lost 3 bases to trimming and J lost 4 bases; unmatched junction nucleotides: 8. Here the CDR3 DNA reads TGTGCCAGCAGTTTGCACAGGGGAGGTGGCACTGAAGCTTTCTTT. This translates into CASSLHRGGGTEAFF.

The chain employs TRBV27 and TRBJ1-1, with D maybe TRBD1 (6 bases). Germline assignment: CDR1 MNHEY and CDR2 SMNVEV (reference sequence). The CDR3 is made up of 15 amino acids. The V gene lost 5 bases and the J gene lost 2 bases, with 15 bases spanning the gap. CDR3 residues: CASSLQQGINTEAFF. DNA for the CDR3: TGTGCCAGCAGTCTCCAACAGGGTATTAACACTGAAGCTTTCTTT.

V usage is TRBV28 and J usage is TRBJ2-6; perhaps TRBD2 as D (5 bases). The CDR3 sequence is 18 residues long. Germline V gene data show CDR1 as MDHEN and CDR2 as SYDVKM. The V gene lost 6 bases and the J gene lost 0 bases, with 18 bases spanning the gap. CDR3 sequence reads: CASRGSDGQYSGANVLTF. The CDR3 region has the DNA TGTGCCAGCAGGGGGAGCGATGGGCAGTACTCTGGGGCCAACGTCCTGACTTTC. Full variable domain (remainder filled in from reference TRBV28 and TRBJ2-6): DVKVTQSSRYLVKRTGEKVFLECVQDMDHENMFWYRQDPGLGLRLIYFSYDVKMKEKGDIPEGYSVSREKKERFSLILESASTNQTSMYLCASRGSDGQYSGANVLTFGAGSRLTVL.

The CDR3 protein is CASSSNKPRAYEQYF. DNA of the CDR3: TGTGCCAGCAGTTCGAACAAACCCAGGGCCTACGAGCAGTACTTC. This chain connects TRBV27 to TRBJ2-7, with D possibly being TRBD1 (5 bases). The CDR3 is 15 residues long. Germline CDR1 is MNHEY and CDR2 is SMNVEV (reference sequence). V was clipped by 4 bases and J by 2 bases, with 15 bases between them.

The chain uses TRBV5-6 and TRBJ1-5; 8 positions agree with TRBD1. Germline V lookup: CDR1 SGHDT, CDR2 YYEEEE. The CDR3 is made up of 16 amino acids. V dropped 4 bases and J dropped 3; count of bases not matched to a gene: 9. CDR3: CASSVTRTGFNQPQHF. The CDR3 coding sequence is TGTGCCAGCAGCGTGACAAGGACAGGGTTCAATCAGCCCCAGCATTTT.

The V call is TRBV28, the J call TRBJ2-3; 8 bases line up with TRBD1. Losses at the gene ends were 5 bases for V and 2 bases for J; bases not matched to a gene: 6. This CDR3 spans 15 amino acids. Germline-derived CDR1 and CDR2 are MDHEN and SYDVKM. In DNA form, the CDR3 reads TGTGCCAGCAGTGGCCCGGGACAGGACACAGATACGCAGTATTTT. Amino acids: CASSGPGQDTDTQYF.

The chain joins TRBV3-1 (or the pseudogene TRBV3-2) to TRBJ1-5; D is unclear. The V and J ends lost 1 base and 9 bases respectively, with 7 bases between them. CDR1 and CDR2 from the germline V gene are LGHDT and YNNKEL (reference sequence). The CDR3 sequence is 12 residues long. CDR3 DNA: TGTGCCAGCAGCCAAGGGGCGGGGCCCCAGCATTTT. Translating gives CASSQGAGPQHF.

This chain connects TRBV6-5 to TRBJ2-7, with TRBD1 matching 10 bases. The V segment lost 5 bases and the J segment 4 bases; nucleotides outside the gene matches: 8. The CDR3 consists of 15 residues. The germline V gene encodes CDR1 MNHEY and CDR2 SVGAGI. Here the CDR3 reads CASSPRDRGIYEQYF. The CDR3 DNA is TGTGCCAGCAGTCCCCGGGACAGGGGAATTTACGAGCAGTACTTC.

The genes are TRBV19 and TRBJ1-2; D remains unclear. V lost 8 bases to trimming and J lost 2 bases, with 12 bases between them. This CDR3 is built from 13 residues. The germline V gene has CDR1 LNHDA and CDR2 SQIVND (reference sequence). The CDR3 sequence: CASHGGINYGYTF. CDR3 nucleotides: TGTGCCAGTCACGGAGGAATAAACTATGGCTACACCTTC.

The chain couples TRBV2 to TRBJ2-7; tentatively, D is TRBD2 (5 bases). Germline CDR1 reads SNHLY; CDR2 reads FYNNEI. The V gene lost 6 bases and the J gene lost 0 bases, with 15 bases spanning the gap. This CDR3 has 15 amino acids. CDR3 sequence: CASRVGGPDSYEQYF. DNA of the CDR3: TGTGCCAGCAGGGTCGGCGGGCCTGACTCCTACGAGCAGTACTTC.

This chain links TRBV9 with TRBJ2-3; 10 bases match TRBD2. Germline lookup yields CDR1 SGDLS and CDR2 YYNGEE. The CDR3 sequence is 16 residues long. The V segment lost 0 bases and the J segment 5 bases; nucleotides outside the gene matches: 6. The CDR3 region is CASSVAIGLAEDTQYF. CDR3 sequence (DNA): TGTGCCAGCAGCGTAGCCATCGGACTAGCGGAAGATACGCAGTATTTT.

The chain is built from TRBV27 and TRBJ1-1; no clear D. Germline CDR1 and CDR2: MNHEY and SMNVEV (reference sequence). Trimming removed 1 base from V and 1 base from J, with 19 bases in between. CDR3 length: 18 residues. The CDR3 protein is CASSLWSQRSTQNTEAFF. In DNA form, the CDR3 reads TGTGCCAGCAGTTTATGGAGTCAGCGCTCGACTCAGAACACTGAAGCTTTCTTT.

The CDR3 coding sequence is TGTGCCAGCAGCTTAGAAACCACAGGGGGGGTCTATGGCTACACCTTC. Encoded protein: CASSLETTGGVYGYTF. The chain is built from TRBV11-3 and TRBJ1-2; TRBD1 agrees at 8 bases. The CDR3 spans 16 residues. Germline-derived CDR1 and CDR2 are SGHNT and YENEEA. V lost 0 bases to trimming and J lost 4 bases; unmatched junction nucleotides: 7.

The genes are TRBV19 and TRBJ1-2; D is perhaps TRBD1 (5 bases). V was shortened by 9 bases and J by 3 bases, with 11 bases between the two germline ends. The CDR3 runs to 12 residues. Per germline, CDR1 LNHDA and CDR2 SQIVND (reference sequence). The CDR3 loop reads CASGTGYYGYTF. The CDR3 coding sequence is TGTGCCAGCGGAACAGGTTACTATGGCTACACCTTC.

V and J are TRBV11-2 and TRBJ1-6; D is perhaps TRBD1 (5 bases). This CDR3 spans 18 amino acids. V lost 5 bases, J lost 7 bases, and 24 bases lay in between. Germline V gene data show CDR1 as SGHAT and CDR2 as FQNNGV. CDR3 in amino acids: CASSPQPPQTASNSPLHF. The CDR3 DNA reads TGTGCCAGCAGCCCACAACCCCCACAGACAGCCAGCAATTCACCCCTCCACTTT.

The chain combines TRBV10-3 with TRBJ2-7; TRBD2 agrees at 7 bases. The length of the CDR3 is 15 residues. CDR1 and CDR2 (germline): ENHRY, SYGVKD. V was clipped by 0 bases and J by 2 bases; unmatched bases: 4. CDR3 nucleotides: TGTGCCATCAGTGAGTCGGGGGGAGGGACCTACGAGCAGTACTTC. It is translated as CAISESGGGTYEQYF.

The J gene is TRBJ1-4, the V gene TRBV7-8; D is ambiguous. The CDR3 runs to 14 residues. The germline V gene encodes CDR1 SGHVS and CDR2 FQNEAQ. V was shortened by 3 bases and J by 3 bases, with 8 bases between the two germline ends. CDR3 sequence (DNA): TGTGCCAGCAGCTTTGGGCTATCTAATGAAAAACTGTTTTTT. This codes for CASSFGLSNEKLFF. The complete variable domain, with remaining parts taken from reference TRBV7-8 and TRBJ1-4, reads GAGVSQSPRYKVAKRGQDVALRCDPISGHVSLFWYQQALGQGPEFLTYFQNEAQLDKSGLPSDRFFAERPEGSVSTLKIQRTQQEDSAVYLCASSFGLSNEKLFFGSGTQLSVL.

This clone is a singleton in its sample. The V gene is TRBV5-5, the J gene TRBJ1-2, with D possibly being TRBD1 (5 bases). The CDR3 covers 15 residues. Trimming stripped 4 bases from V and 4 bases from J, with 17 bases between. Germline values: CDR1 SGHKS, CDR2 YYEKEE (reference sequence). This chain's CDR3 is CASSLGDSLVYGYTF. CDR3 sequence (DNA): TGTGCCAGCAGCCTTGGCGACAGTTTGGTCTATGGCTACACCTTC.